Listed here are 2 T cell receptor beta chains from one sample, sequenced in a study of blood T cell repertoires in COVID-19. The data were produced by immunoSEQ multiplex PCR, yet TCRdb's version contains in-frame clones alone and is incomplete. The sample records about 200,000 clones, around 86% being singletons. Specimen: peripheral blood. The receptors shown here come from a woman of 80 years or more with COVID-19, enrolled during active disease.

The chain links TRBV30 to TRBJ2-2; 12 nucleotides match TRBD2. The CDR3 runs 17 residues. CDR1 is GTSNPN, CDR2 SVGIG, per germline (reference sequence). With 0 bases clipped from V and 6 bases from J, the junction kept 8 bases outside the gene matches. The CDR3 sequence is CAWSVDWTSGTPGELFF. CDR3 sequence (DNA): TGTGCCTGGAGTGTAGATTGGACTAGCGGGACTCCCGGGGAGCTGTTTTTT.

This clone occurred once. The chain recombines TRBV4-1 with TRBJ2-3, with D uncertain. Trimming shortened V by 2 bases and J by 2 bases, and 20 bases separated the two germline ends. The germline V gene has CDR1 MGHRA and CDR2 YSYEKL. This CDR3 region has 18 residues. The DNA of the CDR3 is TGCGCCAGCAGCCAATGGCGGCTTGGCTCAAGGAACACAGATACGCAGTATTTT. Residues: CASSQWRLGSRNTDTQYF.